These 25 T cell receptor beta chains originate from one sample sequenced in a study of shared clonotypes between healthy human individuals (dated by TCRdb to about 2020). Library construction relied on the immunoSEQ multiplex PCR assay. TCRdb holds this immuneACCESS table with in-frame rearrangements only. Some clones are missing; in checked studies, unresolved V genes explain under half, and the rest has no known cause. The sample contains about 1 million clones, around 78% of them found a single time. The top ten clones comprise about 0.52% of the sample. Input material: memory CD4+ T cells from PBMCs. The meaning of the sample's cell subset or site label: CD45RA-negative fraction. The receptors here all came from a man between 18 and 29 years old in good health. Some clones in this sample may be carry-over from other donors' samples.

With regard to this clone: This sample includes further DNA sequences coding for the same CDR3. The chain combines TRBV19 with TRBJ1-5; D is ambiguous. The length of the CDR3 is 13 residues. The V end was cut by 1 base, the J end by 2 bases, with 3 bases between. Germline CDR1 reads LNHDA; CDR2 reads SQIVND (reference sequence). The CDR3: CASSIARNQPQHF. CDR3 DNA sequence: TGTGCCAGTAGTATAGCCCGCAATCAGCCCCAGCATTTT.

A word on this clone: A much more abundant neighbour one base away suggests this may be a read error. The identical CDR3 is also encoded by other nucleotide sequences in the sample. The chain is built from TRBV7-3 and TRBJ2-5; possibly TRBD1 for D (5 bases). The germline V gene has CDR1 SGHTA and CDR2 FQGTGA. Trimming pared 4 bases from V and 5 bases from J, leaving 5 bases between. The CDR3 consists of 11 residues. The DNA for the CDR3 is TGTGCCAGCAGCTCAGGGGAGACCCAGTACTTC. Translated, it gives CASSSGETQYF.

The gene calls are TRBV11-2 and TRBJ2-5; TRBD1 aligns across 7 bases. The CDR3 loop spans 15 amino acids. Looked up from germline, CDR1 is SGHAT and CDR2 is FQNNGV. Unmatched junction bases numbered 6, after V lost 5 bases and J lost 0 bases. The CDR3 here is CASSPGTVYQETQYF. DNA for the CDR3: TGTGCCAGCAGCCCCGGGACAGTGTACCAAGAGACCCAGTACTTC.

The V call is TRBV6-5, the J call TRBJ2-7; no definite D call. The length of the CDR3 is 12 residues. V shed 6 bases and J shed 2 bases, with 8 bases lying between them. Germline V gives CDR1 MNHEY, CDR2 SVGAGI. CDR3 nucleotide sequence: TGTGCCAGCAGCCACAGCCCCTACGAGCAGTACTTC. This translates into CASSHSPYEQYF.

V is TRBV5-1 and J is TRBJ1-4; TRBD1 might be the D (5 bases). The CDR3 is made up of 15 amino acids. V shed 7 bases and J shed 7 bases, with 20 bases lying between them. Per germline, CDR1 SGHRS and CDR2 YFSETQ. The CDR3 here is CASAVAGAPGEKLFF. DNA for the CDR3: TGCGCCAGCGCCGTAGCCGGGGCGCCCGGTGAAAAACTGTTTTTT. The complete variable domain, with remaining parts taken from reference TRBV5-1 and TRBJ1-4, reads KAGVTQTPRYLIKTRGQQVTLSCSPISGHRSVSWYQQTPGQGLQFLFEYFSETQRNKGNFPGRFSGRQFSNSRSEMNVSTLELGDSALYLCASAVAGAPGEKLFFGSGTQLSVL.

The chain recombines TRBV5-1 with TRBJ2-3, with a tentative D call TRBD2 (6 bases). Germline loops: CDR1 SGHRS, CDR2 YFSETQ. Between the trimmed V and J ends, which lost 0 bases and 2 bases, there was a span of 13 bases. The CDR3 runs to 16 residues. CDR3 sequence: CASSLASVITTDTQYF. The CDR3 DNA reads TGCGCCAGCAGCTTGGCTAGCGTCATTACCACAGATACGCAGTATTTT.

There are many counts of this clone. The same CDR3 can be traced to other DNA sequences in this sample. This chain links TRBV2 with TRBJ1-4; 9 nucleotides line up with TRBD1. V lost 6 bases to trimming and J lost 7 bases; unmatched junction nucleotides: 0. CDR1 SNHLY and CDR2 FYNNEI come from the germline V gene. The CDR3 is made up of 12 amino acids. For the CDR3, the DNA is TGTGCCAGCAGGGACAGGGGTGAAAAACTGTTTTTT. Translated: CASRDRGEKLFF. Based on the CDR3 plus reference TRBV2 and TRBJ1-4, the full variable domain is EPEVTQTPSHQVTQMGQEVILRCVPISNHLYFYWYRQILGQKVEFLVSFYNNEISEKSEIFDDQFSVERPDGSNFTLKIRSTKLEDSAMYFCASRDRGEKLFFGSGTQLSVL.

This chain uses TRBV28 with TRBJ2-1; 10 nucleotides match TRBD1. This CDR3 has 15 residues. Germline trimming cut 8 bases from V and 5 bases from J; bases unmatched to any gene: 9. The germline CDR1 and CDR2 sequences are MDHEN and SYDVKM. CDR3 in DNA: TGTGCCAGCCCGTTCGGGACAGGGGTACACAATGAGCAGTTCTTC. Its translation: CASPFGTGVHNEQFF. The entire variable domain, with the rest obtained from reference TRBV28 and TRBJ2-1, is as follows: DVKVTQSSRYLVKRTGEKVFLECVQDMDHENMFWYRQDPGLGLRLIYFSYDVKMKEKGDIPEGYSVSREKKERFSLILESASTNQTSMYLCASPFGTGVHNEQFFGPGTRLTVL.

This clone is a singleton in its sample. CDR3 loop: CASSLGGEAFF. The CDR3 nucleotides are TGTGCCAGCTCCCTCGGGGGGGAAGCTTTCTTT. V is TRBV6-6 and J is TRBJ1-1; D perhaps matches TRBD1 (5 bases). The CDR3 length is 11 residues. With 8 bases removed from V and 8 bases from J, the gap between germline ends came to 12 bases. Germline V gene data show CDR1 as MNHNY and CDR2 as SVGAGI (reference sequence).

For the CDR3, the DNA is TGCAGCGTTCTAGGGGGTGCAGATACGCAGTATTTT. It encodes CSVLGGADTQYF. This chain joins TRBV29-1 and TRBJ2-3; a weak D match, TRBD1 (6 bases). The CDR3 covers 12 residues. Per the germline V gene, CDR1 is SQVTM and CDR2 is ANQGSEA. Trimming pared 5 bases from V and 4 bases from J, leaving 10 bases between.

The V and J genes are TRBV7-2 and TRBJ1-3, with TRBD1 matching over 7 bases. The length of the CDR3 is 17 residues. In germline, CDR1 is SGHTA, CDR2 FQGNSA. Trimming cost V 3 bases and J 4 bases; bases outside gene matches: 12. As DNA, the CDR3 is TGTGCCAGCAGCTTTGACAGGGTTAGCTTGGCCGGAAACACCATATATTTT. Its protein is CASSFDRVSLAGNTIYF.

The chain carries TRBV13 and TRBJ1-2; unclear D gene. Deletions cut 3 bases from V and 5 bases from J, with 7 bases between. The germline V gene has CDR1 PRHDT and CDR2 FYEKMQ (reference sequence). This CDR3 spans 12 amino acids. The CDR3 loop reads CASSLRTYGYTF. The CDR3 bases are TGTGCCAGCAGCTTGAGGACTTATGGCTACACCTTC. The entire variable domain, with the rest obtained from reference TRBV13 and TRBJ1-2, is as follows: AAGVIQSPRHLIKEKRETATLKCYPIPRHDTVYWYQQGPGQDPQFLISFYEKMQSDKGSIPDRFSAQQFSDYHSELNMSSLELGDSALYFCASSLRTYGYTFGSGTRLTVV.

Notes on this clone: The junction and the germline gene differ at one end; a read error may be behind it. The identical CDR3 is also encoded by other nucleotide sequences in the sample. The J gene is TRBJ2-6, the V gene TRBV4-3, with D perhaps TRBD1 (5 bases). Germline values: CDR1 LGHNA, CDR2 YSLEER. The CDR3 consists of 16 residues. CDR3 sequence: CASSQEVGSGANVLTF. As DNA, the CDR3 is TGCGCCAGCAGCCAAGAAGTCGGCTCTGGGGCCAACGTACTGACTTTC.

The V call is TRBV19, the J call TRBJ2-7; D is uncertain. CDR1 is LNHDA, CDR2 SQIVND, per germline (reference sequence). Trimming took off 3 bases at V and 3 bases at J, with 12 bases between the two ends. The CDR3 extends over 14 amino acids. CDR3 protein: CASSMADGRYEQYF. The CDR3 DNA sequence: TGTGCCAGTAGTATGGCCGACGGACGCTACGAGCAGTACTTC.

The chain employs TRBV7-2 and TRBJ1-5; D unresolved. V dropped 10 bases and J dropped 2 bases, with 15 bases sitting between them. Germline V gene sequence: CDR1 SGHTA, CDR2 FQGNSA. The CDR3 is made up of 14 amino acids. The CDR3 bases are TGTGCCACCGGGCGGGCGGCGGGCAATCAGCCCCAGCATTTT. Its translation is CATGRAAGNQPQHF.

The chain links TRBV7-3 to TRBJ2-1; weak D call: TRBD2 (6 bases). Germline-derived CDR1 and CDR2 are SGHTA and FQGTGA. V was clipped by 4 bases and J by 5 bases, with 9 bases between them. This CDR3 has 13 amino acids. The CDR3 bases are TGTGCCAGCAGCTCGGGACTGGACAATGAGCAGTTCTTC. It is translated as CASSSGLDNEQFF.

This rearrangement joins TRBV6-1 to TRBJ1-2; 9 nucleotides match TRBD1. The CDR3 covers 15 residues. V lost 6 bases to trimming and J lost 3 bases; unmatched junction nucleotides: 8. In germline, CDR1 is MNHNS, CDR2 SASEGT. CDR3 loop: CASSPTGGAYYGYTF. The CDR3, as DNA: TGTGCCAGCAGCCCTACAGGGGGCGCATACTATGGCTACACCTTC.

Note on this clone: The sample has other DNA sequences that encode this CDR3 too. The chain joins TRBV7-2 to TRBJ2-5, with TRBD1 matching 8 bases. V was pared by 4 bases and J by 3 bases, with 4 bases of the junction left unmatched. The CDR3 runs 14 residues. CDR1 is SGHTA, CDR2 FQGNSA, per germline. The DNA of the CDR3 is TGTGCCAGCAGCTCTAACAGGGGGAAAGAGACCCAGTACTTC. Its translation: CASSSNRGKETQYF.

The J gene is TRBJ1-2, the V gene TRBV28; 7 nucleotides agree with TRBD1. The ends lost 6 bases at V and 8 bases at J; junction bases unmatched: 12. CDR1 MDHEN and CDR2 SYDVKM come from the germline V gene. This CDR3 contains 14 residues. CDR3 nucleotide sequence: TGTGCCAGCAGGACCGGGACAGAGACTAAGGGCTACACCTTC. Its translation is CASRTGTETKGYTF.

The genes are TRBV5-1 and TRBJ1-1; a possible D gene is TRBD1 (6 bases). The CDR3 is made up of 17 amino acids. V shed 2 bases and J shed 0 bases, with 17 bases lying between them. CDR1 is SGHRS, CDR2 YFSETQ, per germline. This CDR3 is CASSFTGTVGLNTEAFF. In DNA, the CDR3 is TGCGCCAGCAGCTTTACAGGGACGGTCGGGCTGAACACTGAAGCTTTCTTT.

The gene calls are TRBV6-1 and TRBJ1-5; 7 nucleotides line up with TRBD1. Trimming cost V 3 bases and J 2 bases; bases outside gene matches: 4. Germline V gene lookup returns CDR1 MNHNS and CDR2 SASEGT. The CDR3 spans 15 residues. Here the CDR3 reads CASSDNRGGNQPQHF. DNA for the CDR3: TGTGCCAGCAGTGATAACAGGGGTGGCAATCAGCCCCAGCATTTT.

The CDR3 protein is CASSALRGMYTGELFF. The CDR3 DNA follows: TGTGCCAGCAGCGCTCTACGGGGAATGTACACCGGGGAGCTGTTTTTT. The chain combines TRBV5-4 with TRBJ2-2; the D gene is possibly TRBD2 (5 bases). The CDR3 is made up of 16 amino acids. V was clipped by 4 bases and J by 3 bases, with 16 bases between them. Looked up from germline, CDR1 is SGHNT and CDR2 is YYREEE (reference sequence).

The chain has TRBV18 and TRBJ1-1, with D unresolved. The CDR3 sequence is 15 residues long. Germline CDR1 and CDR2: KGHSH and LQKENI. V lost 4 bases to trimming and J lost 2 bases, with 14 bases between them. CDR3 in DNA: TGTGCCAGCTCACAAACAACCGGAGGTAACACTGAAGCTTTCTTT. It yields the protein CASSQTTGGNTEAFF.

The chain employs TRBV7-2 and TRBJ2-1, with a possible D match to TRBD2 (6 bases). V lost 2 bases and J 0 bases, leaving 11 bases between the germline ends. Germline CDR1 SGHTA, CDR2 FQGNSA. This CDR3 is built from 16 residues. DNA for the CDR3: TGTGCCAGCAGCTTAAGAACCGGGAGCTCCTACAATGAGCAGTTCTTC. Amino acids: CASSLRTGSSYNEQFF.

V gene TRBV28 combines with J gene TRBJ2-3; 9 positions match TRBD2. The CDR3 extends over 15 amino acids. J gave up 5 bases and V 2 bases, and 5 bases lay outside the gene matches. Per germline, CDR1 MDHEN and CDR2 SYDVKM. The CDR3 DNA sequence: TGTGCCAGCAGTTTAGCGGGAGGGCCGGTAGATACGCAGTATTTT. Its protein is CASSLAGGPVDTQYF.